This T cell receptor (beta chain) derives from a study of cytomegalovirus exposure and HLA in healthy donors. Notes on the study in general: Within a later analysis, the majority of CMV-associated TCR beta chains appeared HLA-restricted.

The primer mix had 60 Vbeta and 13 Jbeta primers. The protocol was immunoSEQ multiplex PCR, while the TCRdb copy is restricted to in-frame clones and leaves out a portion. The sample has about 140,000 clones, just under 80% seen once. This clone appeared a single time. Its matching antigen is unknown. J gave up 5 bases and V 2 bases, and 7 bases lay outside the gene matches. The CDR3 covers 16 residues. Germline-derived CDR1 and CDR2 are KGHSH and LQKENI. The chain recombines TRBV18 with TRBJ1-2; 11 bases agree with TRBD1. Material for sequencing was PBMCs. The sequence was obtained from a male donor in good health and CMV-seronegative. CDR3 residues: CASSPVAGQGVYGYTF. In nucleotides, the CDR3 is TGTGCCAGCTCACCAGTTGCGGGACAGGGGGTTTATGGCTACACCTTC.